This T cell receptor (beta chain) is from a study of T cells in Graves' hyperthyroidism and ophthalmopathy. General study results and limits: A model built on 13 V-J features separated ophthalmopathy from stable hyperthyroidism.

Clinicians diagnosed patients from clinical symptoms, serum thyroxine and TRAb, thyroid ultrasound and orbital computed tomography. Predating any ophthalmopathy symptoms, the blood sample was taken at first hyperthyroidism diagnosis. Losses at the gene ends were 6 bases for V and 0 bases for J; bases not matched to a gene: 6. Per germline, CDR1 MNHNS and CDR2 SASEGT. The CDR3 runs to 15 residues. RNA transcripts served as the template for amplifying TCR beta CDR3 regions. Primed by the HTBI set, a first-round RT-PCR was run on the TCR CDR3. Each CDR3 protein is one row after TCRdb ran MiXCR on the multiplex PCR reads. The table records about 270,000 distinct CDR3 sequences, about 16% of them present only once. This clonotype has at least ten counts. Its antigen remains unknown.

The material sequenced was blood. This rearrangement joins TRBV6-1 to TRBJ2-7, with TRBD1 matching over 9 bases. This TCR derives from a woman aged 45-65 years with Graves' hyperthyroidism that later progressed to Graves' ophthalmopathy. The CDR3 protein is CASRPGTGSSYEQYF. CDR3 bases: TGTGCCAGCAGACCCGGGACAGGGTCCTCCTACGAGCAGTACTTC.